This passage covers 30 T cell receptor beta chains from one sample sequenced in a study of blood T cells in healthy people across ages. Alongside a J-beta primer mix, a sample-barcoded 5' primer served in a second PCR lasting about 7 to 11 cycles. TCRdb reprocessed the 5' RACE reads with MiXCR, giving one entry per CDR3 protein. Of about 640,000 distinct CDR3 sequences listed, roughly 50% are singletons. What was sequenced was blood. The origin of the receptors is a man aged 55 to 69 in good health.

The rearrangement uses TRBV4-1 and TRBJ1-6; tentative D call: TRBD1 (5 bases). Germline CDR1 is MGHRA and CDR2 is YSYEKL. Trimming removed 3 bases at V and 4 bases at J, with 10 bases between. The CDR3 loop spans 15 amino acids. The CDR3 sequence is CASSQPGQYNSPLHF. As DNA, the CDR3 is TGCGCCAGCAGCCAGCCAGGACAATATAATTCACCCCTCCACTTT.

Here the CDR3 reads CASRVAGSGETQYF. Written as DNA, the CDR3 is TGCGCCAGCAGGGTAGCGGGGTCAGGGGAGACCCAGTACTTC. The chain has TRBV10-2 and TRBJ2-5; 8 nucleotides agree with TRBD2. Germline V gene data show CDR1 as WSHSY and CDR2 as SAAADI. The CDR3 length is 14 residues. The V and J ends lost 6 bases and 5 bases, in that order; junction bases with no gene match: 8.

This clonotype was seen many times. Relative to the germline gene, one junction end is altered; a read error may explain this. This chain links TRBV5-1 with TRBJ2-5; TRBD1 matches 8 bases. Germline V CDR1 and CDR2: SGHRS, YFSETQ. CDR3 length: 14 amino acids. The CDR3 DNA reads as TGTGCCAGCAGTTTGGGCGGGACAGGAGAGACCCAGTACTTC. Translation: CASSLGGTGETQYF.

This clonotype was detected only a few times. This chain links TRBV6-1 with TRBJ2-4; the D call may be TRBD1 or TRBD2 (6 bases each). Germline V gene data show CDR1 as MNHNS and CDR2 as SASEGT. V lost 9 bases and J lost 2, with 17 bases in between. There are 15 residues in the CDR3. The CDR3 DNA reads as TGTGCCAGTCCTAGAGGGGGGAGACCCAAAAACATTCAGTACTTC. Its protein is CASPRGGRPKNIQYF.

The chain recombines TRBV12-3 or TRBV12-4 with TRBJ2-3; 14 bases are a match to TRBD2. After removal of 4 bases from V and 6 bases from J, the junction contained 6 bases not matched to a gene. This CDR3 spans 16 amino acids. As DNA, the CDR3 is TGTGCCAGCAGTTCCGGACTAGCGGGGGGAAGTGATACGCAGTATTTT. Translating it yields CASSSGLAGGSDTQYF.

A word on this clonotype: An end of the junction does not agree with germline; a read error may underlie this. The chain uses TRBV6-5 and TRBJ1-5; D unresolved. Per the germline V gene, CDR1 is MNHEY and CDR2 is SVGAGI. This CDR3 is 13 amino acids long. The CDR3 DNA sequence: TGTGCCAGCAGCCGGGTTAGCGATCAGCCCCAGCATTTT. This translates into CASSRVSDQPQHF.

In its sample, this clonotype was seen a few times. The chain carries TRBV5-1 and TRBJ2-1, with a tentative D call TRBD1 (6 bases). The CDR3 contains 15 residues. Trimming took off 5 bases at V and 10 bases at J, with 22 bases between the two ends. Germline loops: CDR1 SGHRS, CDR2 YFSETQ. CDR3 bases: TGCGCCAGCAGGCCGGACGGGACACACCTCGGGGAGCAGTTCTTC. This encodes CASRPDGTHLGEQFF.

The chain is built from TRBV19 and TRBJ2-1, with TRBD1 as a possible D gene (6 bases). Germline V gene sequence: CDR1 LNHDA, CDR2 SQIVND (reference sequence). V was pared by 3 bases and J by 4 bases, with 16 bases between. The CDR3 contains 16 residues. The CDR3 reads CASSISAGDRYNEQFF. The DNA for the CDR3 is TGTGCCAGTAGTATCTCGGCTGGAGACAGGTACAATGAGCAGTTCTTC.

V is TRBV20-1 and J is TRBJ1-2; D is perhaps TRBD1 (5 bases). Trimming removed 5 bases from V and 8 bases from J, with 21 bases in between. The CDR3 contains 14 residues. CDR1 and CDR2 from the germline V gene are DFQATT and SNEGSKA (reference sequence). CDR3 in amino acids: CSAPPGAGSGGYTF. Written as DNA, the CDR3 is TGCAGTGCTCCTCCTGGGGCAGGGTCGGGCGGCTACACCTTC.

CDR3 coding DNA: TGTGCCAGCAGTGAGAGTAGGGGCGGTGAGCAGTTCTTC. Translating gives CASSESRGGEQFF. The chain is built from TRBV2 and TRBJ2-1, with D maybe TRBD1 (5 bases). Trimming took off 3 bases at V and 9 bases at J, with 12 bases between the two ends. Looked up from germline, CDR1 is SNHLY and CDR2 is FYNNEI. The CDR3 loop spans 13 amino acids.

This clonotype was seen at least ten times. This sequence joins TRBV20-1 and TRBJ2-5, with D maybe TRBD2 (6 bases). The V end was cut by 3 bases, the J end by 4 bases, with 12 bases between. CDR1 is DFQATT and CDR2 is SNEGSKA in the germline V gene (reference sequence). The CDR3 runs to 13 residues. The CDR3 DNA sequence: TGCAGTGCTAGGCGGGTCGGGGGAGAGACCCAGTACTTC. Encoded protein: CSARRVGGETQYF.

The chain couples TRBV2 to TRBJ2-5; no firm D call. Germline values: CDR1 SNHLY, CDR2 FYNNEI. With 7 bases removed from V and 1 base from J, the gap between germline ends came to 7 bases. CDR3 size: 12 residues. CDR3 protein: CASMVSQETQYF. The CDR3 coding sequence is TGTGCCAGCATGGTATCCCAAGAGACCCAGTACTTC.

This clonotype was counted only a few times. The gene calls are TRBV20-1 and TRBJ2-7; D not certain. The better agreement between TRBJ2-5 and the DNA end casts doubt on the J call. Germline lookup yields CDR1 DFQATT and CDR2 SNEGSKA (reference sequence). CDR3 size: 13 residues. CDR3 amino acids: CSARHPLGETQYF. The DNA of the CDR3 is TGCAGTGCTAGACACCCCCTTGGGGAGACCCAGTACTTC.

Turning to this clonotype: The DNA is left out, because the CDR3 cannot be placed on it with certainty; the CDR3 is given as TCRdb lists it. This rearrangement joins TRBV4-2 to TRBJ2-3; the table's TRBD2 call for D was not verified on the DNA. Germline lookup yields CDR1 LGHNA and CDR2 YNFKEQ. 18 amino acids form the CDR3, both terminal residues included. CDR3 sequence: CASSQMGVGSGNTDTQNF.

This clonotype was recorded a few times. The chain combines TRBV4-1 with TRBJ2-5, with D perhaps TRBD2 (6 bases). The CDR3 consists of 16 residues. From germline, CDR1 is MGHRA and CDR2 YSYEKL. V was clipped by 2 bases and J by 2 bases, with 15 bases between them. The chain's CDR3 is CASSQFRASAQETQYF. CDR3 DNA sequence: TGCGCCAGCAGCCAATTCCGGGCTAGCGCACAAGAGACCCAGTACTTC.

The rearrangement links TRBV14 to TRBJ1-1; D possibly corresponds to TRBD1 (5 bases). There are 12 residues in the CDR3. With 2 bases removed from V and 8 bases from J, the gap between germline ends came to 9 bases. CDR1 is SGHDN and CDR2 is FVKESK in the germline V gene. CDR3 amino acids: CASSQWGVEAFF. The CDR3 DNA reads as TGTGCCAGCAGCCAATGGGGGGTAGAAGCTTTCTTT.

The chain joins TRBV4-2 to TRBJ2-5; D may be TRBD1 or TRBD2 (6 bases each). Germline V CDR1 and CDR2: LGHNA, YNFKEQ. This CDR3 region has 18 residues. Trimming cost V 0 bases and J 3 bases, with 20 bases left between them. The CDR3 DNA reads as TGTGCCAGCAGCCAAGAATGGGTCGGGGGCCCCGGGGAAGAGACCCAGTACTTC. Translated, it gives CASSQEWVGGPGEETQYF.

This clonotype showed up just a few times. The J gene is TRBJ2-3, the V gene TRBV7-2, with 9 bases aligning to TRBD2. CDR1 is SGHTA and CDR2 is FQGNSA in the germline V gene. This CDR3 has 16 amino acids. The J segment lost 4 bases and the V segment lost 4 bases, leaving 9 bases of the junction unmatched. This chain's CDR3 is CASSWGGTSTPDTQYF. DNA of the CDR3: TGTGCCAGCAGCTGGGGGGGGACTAGCACACCAGATACGCAGTATTTT.

CDR3 sequence: CASSSLTVYGYTF. The CDR3 DNA follows: TGTGCCAGCAGTTCCCTAACAGTATATGGCTACACCTTC. The rearrangement uses TRBV6-5 and TRBJ1-2; D unclear. V lost 4 bases to trimming and J lost 5 bases, with 11 bases between them. The CDR3 spans 13 residues. From germline, CDR1 is MNHEY and CDR2 SVGAGI.

V gene TRBV3-1 combines with J gene TRBJ1-1; possible D gene TRBD1, 6 bases. This CDR3 has 15 residues. Germline CDR1 reads LGHDT; CDR2 reads YNNKEL (reference sequence). V was trimmed by 4 bases and J by 4 bases, leaving 16 bases between them. CDR3 DNA sequence: TGTGCCAGCAGCCCCTCCGGGGCAGGGGCCACTGAAGCTTTCTTT. Translation gives CASSPSGAGATEAFF.

This chain joins TRBV29-1 and TRBJ2-5; D unclear. This CDR3 contains 13 residues. Trimming removed 4 bases from V and 2 bases from J, with 11 bases in between. Per the germline V gene, CDR1 is SQVTM and CDR2 is ANQGSEA. CDR3 protein: CSVVFPAQETQYF. For the CDR3, the DNA is TGCAGCGTTGTATTCCCGGCTCAAGAGACCCAGTACTTC.

This clonotype appeared many times. Germline is not matched at one junction end, which may reflect a read error. DNA for the CDR3: TGTGCCAGCAGCTTTCCGGGGGAAGAGACCCAGTACTTC. Its translation is CASSFPGEETQYF. The chain links TRBV5-1 to TRBJ2-5; weak D call: TRBD2 (6 bases). Germline CDR1 SGHRS, CDR2 YFSETQ. This CDR3 contains 13 residues.

V and J are TRBV11-2 and TRBJ2-3; 8 bases align to TRBD2. The CDR3 spans 15 residues. The trim removed 2 bases at V and 2 bases at J, leaving 3 bases unmatched. Germline-derived CDR1 and CDR2 are SGHAT and FQNNGV. For the CDR3, the DNA is TGTGCCAGCAGCTTATACGGGGGGGACACAGATACGCAGTATTTT. Translating gives CASSLYGGDTDTQYF.

The chain carries TRBV27 and TRBJ2-7; TRBD1 matches at 9 bases. V dropped 4 bases and J dropped 2; count of bases not matched to a gene: 12. Germline lookup yields CDR1 MNHEY and CDR2 SMNVEV (reference sequence). The CDR3 consists of 17 residues. The CDR3 bases are TGTGCCAGCAGTTCTGTTACAGGGGGCGCGAGTCCCTACGAGCAGTACTTC. Translating gives CASSSVTGGASPYEQYF.

This clonotype was seen a few times. The chain combines TRBV4-1 with TRBJ2-3; 9 bases are shared with TRBD1. The CDR3 covers 14 residues. Trimming at V came to 4 bases and at J to 6 bases, leaving 5 bases not matched to a gene. The germline V gene encodes CDR1 MGHRA and CDR2 YSYEKL. CDR3 bases: TGCGCCAGCAGCCGAGGGACAGGGAGGGATACGCAGTATTTT. Protein sequence: CASSRGTGRDTQYF.

The V call is TRBV7-8, the J call TRBJ1-2; 7 positions agree with TRBD1. Trimming at V came to 5 bases and at J to 9 bases, leaving 15 bases not matched to a gene. Germline V gene sequence: CDR1 SGHVS, CDR2 FQNEAQ. This CDR3 spans 15 amino acids. CDR3 amino acids: CASSPIEGQILSYTF. CDR3 DNA sequence: TGTGCCAGCAGCCCCATAGAGGGACAGATCCTCAGCTACACCTTC.

V and J are TRBV29-1 and TRBJ2-7, with 11 nucleotides matching TRBD1. The CDR3 is 14 amino acids. V was clipped by 6 bases and J by 4 bases; unmatched bases: 8. Germline V CDR1 and CDR2: SQVTM, ANQGSEA. CDR3 nucleotide sequence: TGCAGCGTGGGACCGGGACAGGGGGAATACGAGCAGTACTTC. It encodes CSVGPGQGEYEQYF.

This clonotype has at least ten counts. The chain links TRBV20-1 to TRBJ1-2; 7 bases are a match to TRBD1. Germline CDR1 DFQATT, CDR2 SNEGSKA (reference sequence). The CDR3 covers 15 residues. With V trimmed by 6 bases and J by 4 bases, 14 bases remained unmatched. Written as DNA, the CDR3 is TGCAGTGCCGAGGGGTCGGCAGGGGGACCCTATGGCTACACCTTC. Amino acids: CSAEGSAGGPYGYTF.

CDR3 residues: CASSLGGGLAGGYNEQFF. CDR3 coding DNA: TGTGCCAGCAGCTTAGGCGGAGGACTAGCGGGGGGGTACAATGAGCAGTTCTTC. The chain recombines TRBV11-2 with TRBJ2-1; TRBD2 matches 15 bases. The germline V gene has CDR1 SGHAT and CDR2 FQNNGV. This CDR3 comprises 18 residues. J was trimmed by 4 bases and V by 1 base; bases with no gene match: 5.

The chain employs TRBV12-3 or TRBV12-4 and TRBJ1-6, with 8 bases that match TRBD1. Germline trimming cut 6 bases from V and 9 bases from J; bases unmatched to any gene: 16. CDR3 size: 17 residues. The CDR3 DNA reads TGTGCCAGCAGCACCGGGACAGGCCCTGGGATGGGTTCACCCCTCCACTTT. Translated: CASSTGTGPGMGSPLHF.